The 28 T cell receptor beta chains given below trace back to one sample, sequenced in a study of cytomegalovirus exposure and HLA in healthy donors. The study ran its PCR with 60 Vbeta and 13 Jbeta primers. Generated by immunoSEQ multiplex PCR, the TCRdb table keeps only in-frame clones and is missing some. The sample includes 95,000 to 150,000 clones, roughly four fifths of them seen just once. Sample: PBMCs. The receptors originated from a man aged 40-49 years in good health and CMV-seronegative.

CDR3 sequence: CASSPGTAHTEAFF. CDR3 DNA sequence: TGTGCCAGCAGCCCTGGGACAGCCCACACTGAAGCTTTCTTT. The V and J genes are TRBV7-9 and TRBJ1-1, with TRBD1 matching over 7 bases. The ends lost 5 bases at V and 3 bases at J; junction bases unmatched: 6. This CDR3 is built from 14 residues. Per germline, CDR1 SEHNR and CDR2 FQNEAQ (reference sequence).

The chain uses TRBV6-1 and TRBJ2-2; possible D gene TRBD2, 5 bases. The CDR3 is 14 amino acids. V was clipped by 5 bases and J by 5 bases, with 12 bases between them. Germline lookup yields CDR1 MNHNS and CDR2 SASEGT. DNA for the CDR3: TGTGCCAGCAGTCAGTTAACTAGTACCGGGGAGCTGTTTTTT. Translating it yields CASSQLTSTGELFF.

The chain combines TRBV2 with TRBJ2-3; 11 bases fit TRBD2. Looked up from germline, CDR1 is SNHLY and CDR2 is FYNNEI. J lost 4 bases, V lost 8 bases, and 8 bases had no gene match. The CDR3 spans 15 residues. For the CDR3, the DNA is TGTGCCAGCCTACGGACTAGCGGGTTGGCAGATACGCAGTATTTT. The encoded protein is CASLRTSGLADTQYF. Filled out from reference TRBV2 and TRBJ2-3, the complete variable domain reads EPEVTQTPSHQVTQMGQEVILRCVPISNHLYFYWYRQILGQKVEFLVSFYNNEISEKSEIFDDQFSVERPDGSNFTLKIRSTKLEDSAMYFCASLRTSGLADTQYFGPGTRLTVL.

This clone was counted once. The chain recombines TRBV15 with TRBJ2-2; D uncertain. V was cut by 0 bases and J by 8 bases, with 7 bases left in between. CDR1 is LNHNV and CDR2 is YYDKDF in the germline V gene (reference sequence). This CDR3 has 13 residues. The CDR3 nucleotides read TGTGCCACCAGCAGAGATAATGTGGGGGAGCTGTTTTTT. This codes for CATSRDNVGELFF.

The gene calls are TRBV9 and TRBJ2-5; 7 bases match TRBD1. The CDR3 runs 18 residues. V trimming: 2 bases; J trimming: 2 bases; junction bases outside the gene matches: 15. Germline V CDR1 and CDR2: SGDLS, YYNGEE. The DNA of the CDR3 is TGTGCCAGCAGCGTTTACCCGGGACAGCAGAACCATCAAGAGACCCAGTACTTC. This translates into CASSVYPGQQNHQETQYF.

In this sample, this clone turned up once. This sequence joins TRBV20-1 and TRBJ1-2, with 7 positions matching TRBD1. The CDR3 totals 11 residues. The V and J ends lost 4 bases and 8 bases, in that order; junction bases with no gene match: 4. CDR1 is DFQATT and CDR2 is SNEGSKA in the germline V gene (reference sequence). CDR3 amino acids: CSATGGAGYTF. CDR3 nucleotides: TGCAGTGCTACAGGGGGAGCAGGCTACACCTTC.

This clone turned up a few times. This chain connects TRBV7-9 to TRBJ1-1; 8 bases are a match to TRBD1. Germline trimming cut 5 bases from V and 2 bases from J; bases unmatched to any gene: 1. CDR1 SEHNR and CDR2 FQNEAQ come from the germline V gene (reference sequence). This CDR3 region has 13 residues. The CDR3 spells CASSGQGNTEAFF. In nucleotides, the CDR3 is TGTGCCAGCAGCGGACAGGGAAACACTGAAGCTTTCTTT.

The rearrangement joins TRBV4-3 to TRBJ2-7; 8 bases match TRBD1. Germline values: CDR1 LGHNA, CDR2 YSLEER. The CDR3 spans 16 residues. J gave up 3 bases and V 0 bases, and 7 bases lay outside the gene matches. Here the CDR3 reads CASSQEWGQDHYEQYF. Written as DNA, the CDR3 is TGCGCCAGCAGCCAAGAGTGGGGACAGGACCACTACGAGCAGTACTTC.

The chain links TRBV18 to TRBJ2-5, with 8 bases that match TRBD2. V lost 6 bases to trimming and J lost 7 bases; unmatched junction nucleotides: 16. Per the germline V gene, CDR1 is KGHSH and CDR2 is LQKENI. This CDR3 is built from 16 residues. The CDR3 spells CASSPPSGGGVATQYF. The CDR3 DNA reads TGTGCCAGCTCCCCCCCCAGCGGGGGAGGGGTTGCGACCCAGTACTTC.

This chain connects TRBV11-2 to TRBJ2-1, with 11 bases lining up with TRBD2. CDR3 length: 16 residues. V lost 6 bases, J lost 4 bases, and 8 bases stayed unmatched. The germline V gene encodes CDR1 SGHAT and CDR2 FQNNGV. In DNA form, the CDR3 reads TGTGCCAGCAGATTATCCGGGACTAGCGGTTACAATGAGCAGTTCTTC. Translating it yields CASRLSGTSGYNEQFF.

This rearrangement joins TRBV28 to TRBJ1-5; TRBD1 might be the D (6 bases). CDR1 MDHEN and CDR2 SYDVKM come from the germline V gene. The ends were cut back, 7 bases at V and 3 bases at J, with 22 bases in the middle. This CDR3 region has 17 residues. The CDR3 DNA follows: TGTGCCAGCATCCCAAGCGATACCTCAGGGGTCAATCAGCCCCAGCATTTT. This gives the protein CASIPSDTSGVNQPQHF.

This chain connects TRBV19 to TRBJ1-2; no clear D gene. V was pared by 1 base and J by 1 base, with 13 bases between. Germline V CDR1 and CDR2: LNHDA, SQIVND (reference sequence). The CDR3 has 16 residues. This CDR3 reads CASSIAPGRFNYGYTF. CDR3 coding DNA: TGTGCCAGTAGTATAGCCCCGGGGAGATTTAACTATGGCTACACCTTC. Together with reference TRBV19 and TRBJ1-2, the CDR3 gives the full variable domain: DGGITQSPKYLFRKEGQNVTLSCEQNLNHDAMYWYRQDPGQGLRLIYYSQIVNDFQKGDIAEGYSVSREKKESFPLTVTSAQKNPTAFYLCASSIAPGRFNYGYTFGSGTRLTVV.

J is TRBJ1-1 and V is TRBV19; D unclear. The CDR3 length is 15 residues. Germline V gives CDR1 LNHDA, CDR2 SQIVND (reference sequence). V was trimmed by 5 bases and J by 8 bases, leaving 21 bases between them. CDR3 region: CASSLPRGGRSEAFF. CDR3 coding DNA: TGTGCCAGTAGTTTACCCCGGGGAGGGAGGTCCGAAGCTTTCTTT. The full variable domain, with the rest looked up from reference TRBV19 and TRBJ1-1, is DGGITQSPKYLFRKEGQNVTLSCEQNLNHDAMYWYRQDPGQGLRLIYYSQIVNDFQKGDIAEGYSVSREKKESFPLTVTSAQKNPTAFYLCASSLPRGGRSEAFFGQGTRLTVV.

This clone was seen more than once but under ten times. The gene calls are TRBV7-9 and TRBJ1-2; TRBD1 is a possible D gene (6 bases). Germline V gives CDR1 SEHNR, CDR2 FQNEAQ (reference sequence). The CDR3 extends over 15 amino acids. Trimming took off 3 bases at V and 8 bases at J, with 19 bases between the two ends. In DNA form, the CDR3 reads TGTGCCAGCAGCTTGAGCTCAGGGGAAGGTGGGGGCTACACCTTC. As protein: CASSLSSGEGGGYTF.

This rearrangement joins TRBV19 to TRBJ1-2, with 7 bases that match TRBD1. V shed 6 bases, J shed 2 bases, and the junction held 3 bases outside the gene matches. Germline loops: CDR1 LNHDA, CDR2 SQIVND (reference sequence). CDR3 size: 13 residues. The DNA of the CDR3 is TGTGCCAGTAGCGAGACAGGGAACTATGGCTACACCTTC. This encodes CASSETGNYGYTF.

The chain recombines TRBV2 with TRBJ1-4, with 11 bases lining up with TRBD1. The V and J ends lost 3 bases and 8 bases, in that order; junction bases with no gene match: 8. Germline V CDR1 and CDR2: SNHLY, FYNNEI. The CDR3 runs to 16 residues. The CDR3 loop reads CASSDIFGTGGEKLFF. Written as DNA, the CDR3 is TGTGCCAGCAGTGATATCTTTGGGACAGGGGGGGAAAAACTGTTTTTT.

The V and J genes are TRBV29-1 and TRBJ2-5; 8 bases are a match to TRBD1. The germline V gene encodes CDR1 SQVTM and CDR2 ANQGSEA. This CDR3 region has 12 residues. With 7 bases clipped from V and 5 bases from J, the junction kept 6 bases outside the gene matches. In DNA, the CDR3 is TGCAGCGCTGGACAGGGTTCGGAGACCCAGTACTTC. Its translation is CSAGQGSETQYF.

The chain links TRBV7-2 to TRBJ1-6; 7 bases match TRBD1. Germline V gene data show CDR1 as SGHTA and CDR2 as FQGNSA. CDR3 size: 15 residues. V lost 5 bases to trimming and J lost 6 bases; unmatched junction nucleotides: 7. The CDR3, as DNA: TGTGCCAGCAGCATCTACAGGGGAGCTAATTCACCCCTCCACTTT. It specifies CASSIYRGANSPLHF.

The J gene is TRBJ2-7, the V gene TRBV28; 14 bases match TRBD2. The trim removed 8 bases at V and 3 bases at J, leaving 6 bases unmatched. The CDR3 extends over 15 amino acids. Germline CDR1 reads MDHEN; CDR2 reads SYDVKM. The CDR3 DNA follows: TGTGCCAGCCAGACTAGCGGGAGGGCCAACTACGAGCAGTACTTC. It is translated as CASQTSGRANYEQYF.

A few counts support this clone. The chain links TRBV6-4 to TRBJ2-3; 10 bases line up with TRBD2. The CDR3 is made up of 16 amino acids. V shed 0 bases, J shed 3 bases, and the junction held 3 bases outside the gene matches. CDR1 is MRHNA, CDR2 SNTAGT, per germline. CDR3 amino acids: CASSDSSGGATDTQYF. In DNA, the CDR3 is TGTGCCAGCAGTGACTCGAGCGGGGGGGCAACAGATACGCAGTATTTT.

In its sample, this clone is medium-sized. Within the sample, other DNA sequences also encode this same CDR3. The rearrangement joins TRBV13 to TRBJ1-4, with 7 bases matching TRBD1. This CDR3 is built from 16 residues. The germline V gene encodes CDR1 PRHDT and CDR2 FYEKMQ (reference sequence). Unmatched junction bases numbered 4, after V lost 3 bases and J lost 0 bases. Here the CDR3 DNA reads TGTGCCAGCAGCTTCTCCCAGGGGGCAACTAATGAAAAACTGTTTTTT. Amino acid sequence: CASSFSQGATNEKLFF.

This chain uses TRBV11-2 with TRBJ1-1; possibly TRBD1 for D (5 bases). Looked up from germline, CDR1 is SGHAT and CDR2 is FQNNGV. V lost 5 bases, J lost 1 base, and 8 bases lay in between. The CDR3 runs to 13 residues. The CDR3 coding sequence is TGTGCCAGCAGCAAGACAGCGAACACTGAAGCTTTCTTT. It encodes CASSKTANTEAFF.

This clone showed up just once. The chain carries TRBV5-1 and TRBJ2-3; 8 bases are shared with TRBD1. CDR1 and CDR2 (germline): SGHRS, YFSETQ. V dropped 0 bases and J dropped 1; count of bases not matched to a gene: 1. The CDR3 covers 15 residues. The CDR3 loop is CASSLADRGTDTQYF. The DNA for the CDR3 is TGCGCCAGCAGCTTGGCGGACAGGGGCACAGATACGCAGTATTTT.

J is TRBJ2-7 and V is TRBV28; 11 positions match TRBD2. V trimming: 2 bases; J trimming: 3 bases; junction bases outside the gene matches: 3. The V gene's germline CDR1 is MDHEN and CDR2 SYDVKM. The CDR3 loop spans 15 amino acids. The CDR3 DNA reads TGTGCCAGCAGTTTAAGACTAGCGGGGATCTACGAGCAGTACTTC. Protein product: CASSLRLAGIYEQYF. Based on the CDR3 plus reference TRBV28 and TRBJ2-7, the full variable domain is DVKVTQSSRYLVKRTGEKVFLECVQDMDHENMFWYRQDPGLGLRLIYFSYDVKMKEKGDIPEGYSVSREKKERFSLILESASTNQTSMYLCASSLRLAGIYEQYFGPGTRLTVT.

J is TRBJ1-4 and V is TRBV7-6; 8 bases agree with TRBD1. Germline CDR1 SGHVS, CDR2 FNYEAQ. CDR3 length: 14 amino acids. With V trimmed by 5 bases and J by 4 bases, 3 bases remained unmatched. Written as DNA, the CDR3 is TGTGCCAGCAGCCCGGGACAGGATAATGAAAAACTGTTTTTT. Protein product: CASSPGQDNEKLFF.

This sequence joins TRBV30 and TRBJ2-7; maybe TRBD1 (5 bases). CDR3 size: 14 residues. The germline V and J ends were trimmed by 0 bases and 0 bases, with 9 bases remaining between them. The germline gives CDR1 GTSNPN, CDR2 SVGIG (reference sequence). The CDR3 region is CAWSVRRDSYEQYF. In DNA form, the CDR3 reads TGTGCCTGGAGTGTACGCAGGGACTCCTACGAGCAGTACTTC. Variable domain in full (rest from reference TRBV30 and TRBJ2-7): SQTIHQWPATLVQPVGSPLSLECTVEGTSNPNLYWYRQAAGRGLQLLFYSVGIGQISSEVPQNLSASRPQDRQFILSSKKLLLSDSGFYLCAWSVRRDSYEQYFGPGTRLTVT.

The chain joins TRBV5-5 to TRBJ1-1; possibly TRBD1 for D (5 bases). With 4 bases removed from V and 4 bases from J, the gap between germline ends came to 11 bases. CDR1 SGHKS and CDR2 YYEKEE come from the germline V gene (reference sequence). This CDR3 is built from 13 residues. CDR3 coding DNA: TGTGCCAGCAGCATACGACAGATCACTGAAGCTTTCTTT. It translates to CASSIRQITEAFF. The variable domain in full, with the rest retrieved from reference TRBV5-5 and TRBJ1-1, is DAGVTQSPTHLIKTRGQQVTLRCSPISGHKSVSWYQQVLGQGPQFIFQYYEKEERGRGNFPDRFSARQFPNYSSELNVNALLLGDSALYLCASSIRQITEAFFGQGTRLTVV.

The rearrangement joins TRBV5-1 to TRBJ1-2; 7 bases match TRBD1. Germline V lookup: CDR1 SGHRS, CDR2 YFSETQ. This CDR3 has 16 amino acids. The trim removed 0 bases at V and 7 bases at J, leaving 12 bases unmatched. This CDR3 reads CASSLARQGRASGYTF. The CDR3 nucleotides are TGCGCCAGCAGCTTGGCCCGACAGGGACGTGCGAGTGGCTACACCTTC.